This T cell receptor beta chain was sequenced during a study of blood T cell repertoires in COVID-19. Overall study: Samples of COVID-19 (acute and convalescent) were obtained from the United States, Italy and Spain. The cDNA or gDNA used as material had been derived from T cells, B-cell-depleted T cells, or PBMCs.

Per the original methods: Amplifying reference gene primers gave estimates of nucleated cell counts. The repertoire was sequenced with immunoSEQ multiplex PCR; TCRdb's copy has only in-frame clones and lacks some. V and J calls plus clone size are reproduced from that table; the DNA served to infer D and trimming. The sample shows about 140,000 clones, 75% to 90% of them seen only once. The CDR3 spans 18 residues. J lost 6 bases, V lost 5 bases, and 15 bases had no gene match. Germline lookup yields CDR1 MNHEY and CDR2 SMNVEV (reference sequence). This TCR came from a human donor in a cohort sampled during active COVID-19. The specimen sequenced was peripheral blood. The chain is built from TRBV27 and TRBJ2-1; 11 bases align to TRBD2. The CDR3: CASSRRPSGGFRVNEQFF. The CDR3 DNA follows: TGTGCCAGCAGTCGGAGGCCTAGCGGGGGGTTCAGGGTCAATGAGCAGTTCTTC.